The 24 T cell receptor beta chains below all came from one sample that was sequenced in a study of persistence of HIV-infected CD4 T cells. Antigens of these TCRs are unknown. The immunoSEQ assay was version 4, run in survey mode. Sequenced by immunoSEQ multiplex PCR; TCRdb stores in-frame clones only, minus some. The table includes around 9,200 clones, 82% detected once. The stimulus was an HIV-1 Gag 15-mer peptide pool, around 1.1 ug/peptide/mL. CD4+ T cells upregulating both CD40 ligand and CD69 were sorted as responding cells. The sample in question was CD4+ T cells sorted from PBMCs after 18-hour stimulation, obtained from a patient who received antiretroviral therapy. The receptor source for this set is an adult woman with HIV who was CMV-seropositive.

This rearrangement joins TRBV7-9 to TRBJ2-7; possibly TRBD1 for D (6 bases). The CDR3 is 15 amino acids. Germline CDR1 reads SEHNR; CDR2 reads FQNEAQ (reference sequence). V was clipped by 1 base and J by 2 bases, with 12 bases between them. CDR3 nucleotides: TGTGCCAGCAGCTTAGAGGTTGGGACAACCTACGAGCAGTACTTC. It encodes CASSLEVGTTYEQYF.

The rearrangement joins TRBV27 to TRBJ2-1; D might be TRBD1 (5 bases). V was shortened by 0 bases and J by 7 bases, with 19 bases between the two germline ends. Germline CDR1 is MNHEY and CDR2 is SMNVEV (reference sequence). CDR3 size: 17 residues. The CDR3 sequence: CASSLSSFTGPGNEQFF. CDR3 in DNA: TGTGCCAGCAGTTTATCCTCGTTTACTGGGCCAGGGAATGAGCAGTTCTTC.

This chain uses TRBV5-1 with TRBJ2-2; 7 bases align to TRBD2. After removal of 0 bases from V and 6 bases from J, the junction contained 5 bases not matched to a gene. Germline CDR1 SGHRS, CDR2 YFSETQ. The CDR3 is 15 residues long. The CDR3 bases are TGCGCCAGCAGCTTGGGACCGGGAGGTGCCGGGGAGCTGTTTTTT. It is translated as CASSLGPGGAGELFF.

The gene calls are TRBV5-4 and TRBJ2-7, with 7 positions matching TRBD2. Trimming at V came to 3 bases and at J to 0 bases, leaving 6 bases not matched to a gene. Per the germline V gene, CDR1 is SGHNT and CDR2 is YYREEE (reference sequence). The CDR3 runs 15 residues. CDR3 nucleotides: TGTGCCAGCAGCTCGGGCGGGGGACTCTCCTACGAGCAGTACTTC. Its translation: CASSSGGGLSYEQYF.

This chain joins TRBV29-1 and TRBJ1-3; tentative D call: TRBD1 (5 bases). This CDR3 is 16 amino acids long. Germline CDR1 reads SQVTM; CDR2 reads ANQGSEA. V lost 4 bases and J lost 7, with 23 bases in between. In nucleotides, the CDR3 is TGCAGCGTTGTATTGGGCAATACAGGTATTCGGAACACCATATATTTT. It is translated as CSVVLGNTGIRNTIYF.

The V and J genes are TRBV28 and TRBJ2-7; D call uncertain. The CDR3 consists of 12 residues. The germline V gene has CDR1 MDHEN and CDR2 SYDVKM. V was shortened by 5 bases and J by 0 bases, with 5 bases between the two germline ends. DNA for the CDR3: TGTGCCAGCAGTCCGAGCTCCTACGAGCAGTACTTC. It codes for CASSPSSYEQYF.

This chain uses TRBV27 with TRBJ2-1; D not certain. Germline V gene sequence: CDR1 MNHEY, CDR2 SMNVEV (reference sequence). V was trimmed by 8 bases and J by 9 bases, leaving 11 bases between them. The CDR3 covers 11 residues. Here the CDR3 reads CASARQGEQFF. CDR3 sequence (DNA): TGTGCCAGCGCGAGGCAAGGTGAGCAGTTCTTC.

In the case of this clone: The sample contains more than one DNA sequence encoding this CDR3. This chain uses TRBV30 with TRBJ2-2; D is ambiguous. The CDR3 has 16 amino acids. Germline V gene lookup returns CDR1 GTSNPN and CDR2 SVGIG (reference sequence). V was cut by 0 bases and J by 1 base, with 12 bases left in between. The CDR3 here is CAWSVRVVRNTGELFF. CDR3 sequence (DNA): TGTGCCTGGAGTGTACGGGTAGTGAGGAACACCGGGGAGCTGTTTTTT.

This rearrangement joins TRBV4-3 to TRBJ1-1; D is unresolved. Looked up from germline, CDR1 is LGHNA and CDR2 is YSLEER. The CDR3 is 13 residues long. Trimming removed 0 bases from V and 3 bases from J, with 5 bases in between. Written as DNA, the CDR3 is TGCGCCAGCAGCCAAGATCGGGACACTGAAGCTTTCTTT. This encodes CASSQDRDTEAFF.

V is TRBV29-1 and J is TRBJ2-7; a possible D gene is TRBD1 (6 bases). The CDR3 is 13 amino acids. Trimming took 2 bases from V and 6 from J, leaving 14 bases between them. Germline CDR1 SQVTM, CDR2 ANQGSEA. In DNA, the CDR3 is TGCAGCGTTGAATCTAACAGGGTCGGCGAGCAGTACTTC. Translating it yields CSVESNRVGEQYF.

The V call is TRBV29-1, the J call TRBJ1-2; D ambiguous. Germline V gives CDR1 SQVTM, CDR2 ANQGSEA. Trimming took 6 bases from V and 2 from J, leaving 16 bases between them. The CDR3 loop spans 14 amino acids. CDR3 nucleotide sequence: TGCAGCGTAGGCGAGGTATGGTCCAACTATGGCTACACCTTC. It is translated as CSVGEVWSNYGYTF. Based on the CDR3 plus reference TRBV29-1 and TRBJ1-2, the full variable domain is SAVISQKPSRDICQRGTSLTIQCQVDSQVTMMFWYRQQPGQSLTLIATANQGSEATYESGFVIDKFPISRPNLTFSTLTVSNMSPEDSSIYLCSVGEVWSNYGYTFGSGTRLTVV.

This sequence joins TRBV27 and TRBJ1-5; 10 bases fit TRBD1. Trimming at V came to 3 bases and at J to 0 bases, leaving 14 bases not matched to a gene. The length of the CDR3 is 20 residues. The V gene's germline CDR1 is MNHEY and CDR2 SMNVEV (reference sequence). The DNA for the CDR3 is TGTGCCAGCAGTTTTAGTTACAGAGACAGGGGGCCTAATAGCAATCAGCCCCAGCATTTT. Protein: CASSFSYRDRGPNSNQPQHF.

This chain uses TRBV18 with TRBJ1-6, with a weak D call TRBD1 (5 bases). V lost 3 bases, J lost 6 bases, and 15 bases lay in between. Germline CDR1 reads KGHSH; CDR2 reads LQKENI. The CDR3 runs to 16 residues. The chain's CDR3 is CASSPAGAGSNSPLHF. CDR3 sequence (DNA): TGTGCCAGCTCACCCGCTGGGGCAGGGAGTAATTCACCCCTCCACTTT.

The rearrangement links TRBV6-1 to TRBJ2-4; maybe TRBD1 (6 bases). This CDR3 is 17 amino acids long. Germline CDR1 is MNHNS and CDR2 is SASEGT. The V end was cut by 2 bases, the J end by 0 bases, with 14 bases between. In DNA form, the CDR3 reads TGTGCCAGCAGTGAATGGGGGACAACTTTAGCCAAAAACATTCAGTACTTC. Translating gives CASSEWGTTLAKNIQYF.

J is TRBJ1-2 and V is TRBV5-6, with 7 bases lining up with TRBD1. Germline V gene sequence: CDR1 SGHDT, CDR2 YYEEEE. V shed 4 bases and J 6 bases; nucleotides not matched to a gene: 12. The CDR3 sequence is 15 residues long. The CDR3 bases are TGTGCCAGCAGCGGAAACCGTCGACAGGGTGATGGCTACACCTTC. Its translation is CASSGNRRQGDGYTF. The variable domain in full, completed from reference TRBV5-6 and TRBJ1-2, reads DAGVTQSPTHLIKTRGQQVTLRCSPKSGHDTVSWYQQALGQGPQFIFQYYEEEERQRGNFPDRFSGHQFPNYSSELNVNALLLGDSALYLCASSGNRRQGDGYTFGSGTRLTVV.

The chain uses TRBV15 and TRBJ2-1; D gene ambiguous. The V gene's germline CDR1 is LNHNV and CDR2 YYDKDF (reference sequence). Trimming stripped 3 bases from V and 9 bases from J, with 15 bases between. This CDR3 is built from 14 residues. The CDR3 protein is CATSRADGRTEQFF. The CDR3 bases are TGTGCCACCAGCAGGGCGGACGGCCGGACTGAGCAGTTCTTC.

The chain has TRBV11-3 and TRBJ1-2; D possibly corresponds to TRBD1 (6 bases). The CDR3 contains 12 residues. V lost 5 bases to trimming and J lost 7 bases, with 11 bases between them. Germline V gene data show CDR1 as SGHNT and CDR2 as YENEEA. The CDR3 DNA reads TGTGCCAGCAGCACACGGACAGCTGGCTACACCTTC. The encoded protein is CASSTRTAGYTF.

The chain carries TRBV29-1 and TRBJ2-3, with TRBD2 as a possible D gene (6 bases). Germline V gene data show CDR1 as SQVTM and CDR2 as ANQGSEA. V was clipped by 8 bases and J by 2 bases, with 11 bases between them. This CDR3 is 12 amino acids long. CDR3 nucleotide sequence: TGCAGCCCCGGCGGGGTCACAGATACGCAGTATTTT. Its protein is CSPGGVTDTQYF.

Only a few counts were recorded for this clone. The chain couples TRBV7-2 to TRBJ1-1; TRBD1 matches 9 bases. CDR3 length equals 14 residues. The germline CDR1 and CDR2 sequences are SGHTA and FQGNSA. The V and J ends lost 5 bases and 9 bases, in that order; junction bases with no gene match: 10. The CDR3 reads CASSAAGQGLQAFF. The CDR3 DNA sequence: TGTGCCAGCAGCGCCGCGGGACAGGGACTACAAGCTTTCTTT.

The chain is built from TRBV30 and TRBJ1-2; tentative D call: TRBD1 (5 bases). The CDR3 is 15 amino acids. The germline gives CDR1 GTSNPN, CDR2 SVGIG (reference sequence). Trimming took 0 bases from V and 3 from J, leaving 14 bases between them. The CDR3 DNA follows: TGTGCCTGGAGTGTAATGCAGGGCGAAGACTATGGCTACACCTTC. It is translated as CAWSVMQGEDYGYTF.

The chain recombines TRBV5-8 with TRBJ1-2; unclear D gene. CDR3 length: 15 amino acids. Germline V CDR1 and CDR2: SGHTS, YDEGEE. The germline V and J ends were trimmed by 10 bases and 1 base, with 20 bases remaining between them. The CDR3 DNA sequence: TGTGCCGGCCACCCCCGGGCAGTGCTTAACTATGGCTACACCTTC. Translation gives CAGHPRAVLNYGYTF.

The chain joins TRBV15 to TRBJ2-7; possible D gene TRBD2, 5 bases. This CDR3 comprises 14 residues. Germline assignment: CDR1 LNHNV and CDR2 YYDKDF (reference sequence). The V gene lost 4 bases and the J gene lost 10 bases, with 20 bases spanning the gap. In nucleotides, the CDR3 is TGTGCCACCAGCATGGGGAGTATCGCCGGAACTCAGTACTTC. This sequence encodes CATSMGSIAGTQYF.

The chain employs TRBV9 and TRBJ1-2; D ambiguous. This CDR3 is 14 amino acids long. V lost 4 bases and J lost 7, with 17 bases in between. CDR1 SGDLS and CDR2 YYNGEE come from the germline V gene. The CDR3: CASSRDTSGSGYTF. CDR3 coding DNA: TGTGCCAGCAGCCGAGACACCTCCGGCAGTGGCTACACCTTC.

This sequence joins TRBV6-4 and TRBJ1-1; no reliable D call. Germline V gives CDR1 MRHNA, CDR2 SNTAGT. CDR3 length: 16 residues. V dropped 0 bases and J dropped 10 bases, with 21 bases sitting between them. Written as DNA, the CDR3 is TGTGCCAGCAGTGACTCGAGGCGAGCCAAGTACCCCAGAGCTTTCTTT. Encoded protein: CASSDSRRAKYPRAFF.